This T cell receptor (beta chain) was sequenced during a study of blood T cell repertoires in COVID-19. Looking at the study overall: Spain, Italy and the United States supplied samples that represented acute and convalescent COVID-19.

Produced via immunoSEQ multiplex PCR; TCRdb's table is partial and in-frame only. The table includes 150,000 to 200,000 clones, roughly nine tenths detected once. Trimming cost V 0 bases and J 4 bases, with 7 bases left between them. Per germline, CDR1 SNHLY and CDR2 FYNNEI. The length of the CDR3 is 14 residues. The sample was peripheral blood. The chain couples TRBV2 to TRBJ2-1; D is unresolved. The sequence derives from a man aged 18 to 30 with acute or convalescent COVID-19. The CDR3 loop reads CASSEAAIYNEQFF. The CDR3, as DNA: TGTGCCAGCAGTGAAGCGGCCATATACAATGAGCAGTTCTTC. Full variable domain (rest looked up from reference TRBV2 and TRBJ2-1): EPEVTQTPSHQVTQMGQEVILRCVPISNHLYFYWYRQILGQKVEFLVSFYNNEISEKSEIFDDQFSVERPDGSNFTLKIRSTKLEDSAMYFCASSEAAIYNEQFFGPGTRLTVL.